This TCR beta chain was identified during a study of CD8 T cells in ankylosing spondylitis. From the 5' RACE reads, TCRdb called clonotypes with MiXCR, one entry per CDR3 protein. The table lists hundreds of thousands of distinct CDR3 sequences, roughly 18% of them singletons. This clonotype was counted at least ten times. Its antigen is not identified. Findings and limits, study-wide: Past studies reported some motif variants in reactive arthritis synovial fluid and blood. There was reportedly significant enrichment of clones that were disease-linked in matched ankylosing spondylitis synovial fluid. For ankylosing spondylitis blood, a TCR beta motif of under ten highly homologous variants appeared characteristic.

CDR3 length: 16 residues. V lost 3 bases to trimming and J lost 4 bases; unmatched junction nucleotides: 5. Germline V gene sequence: CDR1 MNHEY, CDR2 SMNVEV (reference sequence). The V and J genes are TRBV27 and TRBJ2-1; TRBD2 matches at 11 bases. Sequenced: blood, either unsorted or a sorted T cell fraction (not recorded which). The sequence came from a male donor with ankylosing spondylitis. The CDR3 coding sequence is TGTGCCAGCAGTTTGGAGGGACTAGCGGTTTACAATGAGCAGTTCTTC. It specifies CASSLEGLAVYNEQFF.